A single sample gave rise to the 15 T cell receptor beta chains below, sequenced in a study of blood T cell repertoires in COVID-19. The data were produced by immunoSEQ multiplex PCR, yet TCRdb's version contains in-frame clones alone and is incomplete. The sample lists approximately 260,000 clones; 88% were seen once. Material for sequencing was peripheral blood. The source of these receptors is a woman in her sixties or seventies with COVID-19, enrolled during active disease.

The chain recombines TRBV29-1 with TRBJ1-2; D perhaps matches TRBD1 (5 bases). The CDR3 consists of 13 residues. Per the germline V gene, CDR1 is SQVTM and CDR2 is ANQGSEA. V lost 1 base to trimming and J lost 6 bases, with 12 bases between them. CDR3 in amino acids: CSVEVQGGHGYTF. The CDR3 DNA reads TGCAGCGTTGAAGTGCAGGGAGGCCATGGCTACACCTTC.

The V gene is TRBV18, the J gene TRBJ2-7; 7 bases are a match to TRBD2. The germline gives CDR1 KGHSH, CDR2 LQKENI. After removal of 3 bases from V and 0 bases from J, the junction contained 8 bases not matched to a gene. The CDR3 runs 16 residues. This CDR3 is CASSPWRGGNSYEQYF. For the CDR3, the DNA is TGTGCCAGCTCACCTTGGCGCGGGGGAAACTCCTACGAGCAGTACTTC.

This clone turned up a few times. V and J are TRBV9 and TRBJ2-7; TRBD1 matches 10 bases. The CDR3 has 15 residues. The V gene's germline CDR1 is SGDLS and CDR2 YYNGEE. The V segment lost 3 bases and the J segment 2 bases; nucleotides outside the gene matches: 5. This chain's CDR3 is CASSDPGQGTYEQYF. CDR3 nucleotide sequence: TGTGCCAGCAGCGACCCGGGACAGGGGACCTACGAGCAGTACTTC. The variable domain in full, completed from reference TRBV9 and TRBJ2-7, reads DSGVTQTPKHLITATGQRVTLRCSPRSGDLSVYWYQQSLDQGLQFLIQYYNGEERAKGNILERFSAQQFPDLHSELNLSSLELGDSALYFCASSDPGQGTYEQYFGPGTRLTVT.

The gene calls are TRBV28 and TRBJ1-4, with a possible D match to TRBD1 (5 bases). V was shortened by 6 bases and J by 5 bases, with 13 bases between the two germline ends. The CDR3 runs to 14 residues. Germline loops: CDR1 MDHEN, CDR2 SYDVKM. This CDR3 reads CASRTLQGNEKLFF. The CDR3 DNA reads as TGTGCCAGCAGAACCCTCCAGGGAAATGAAAAACTGTTTTTT.

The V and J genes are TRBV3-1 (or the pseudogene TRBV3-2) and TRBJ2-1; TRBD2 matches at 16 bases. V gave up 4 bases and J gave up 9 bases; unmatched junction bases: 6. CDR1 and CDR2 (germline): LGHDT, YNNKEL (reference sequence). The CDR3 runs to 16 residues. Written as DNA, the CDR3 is TGTGCCAGCAGCCCGCTGGGACTAGCGGGAGGGAGTGAGCAGTTCTTC. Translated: CASSPLGLAGGSEQFF.

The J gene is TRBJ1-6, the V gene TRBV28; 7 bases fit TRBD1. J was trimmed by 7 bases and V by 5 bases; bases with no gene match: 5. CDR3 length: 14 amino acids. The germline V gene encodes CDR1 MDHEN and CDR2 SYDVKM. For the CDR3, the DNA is TGTGCCAGCAGTCCGACAGGGATGAATTCACCCCTCCACTTT. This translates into CASSPTGMNSPLHF.

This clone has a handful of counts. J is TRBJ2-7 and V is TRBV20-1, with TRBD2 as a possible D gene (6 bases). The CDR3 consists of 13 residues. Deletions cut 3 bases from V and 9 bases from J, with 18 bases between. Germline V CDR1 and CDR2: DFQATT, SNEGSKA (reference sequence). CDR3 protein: CSASGFGGLGQYF. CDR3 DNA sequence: TGCAGTGCTAGTGGATTTGGAGGGCTAGGGCAGTACTTC.

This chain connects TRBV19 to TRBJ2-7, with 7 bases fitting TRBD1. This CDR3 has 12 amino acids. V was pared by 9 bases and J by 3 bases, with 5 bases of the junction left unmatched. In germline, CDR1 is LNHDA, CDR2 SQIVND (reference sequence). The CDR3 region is CASRDRYYEQYF. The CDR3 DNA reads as TGTGCCAGCCGGGACAGATACTACGAGCAGTACTTC.

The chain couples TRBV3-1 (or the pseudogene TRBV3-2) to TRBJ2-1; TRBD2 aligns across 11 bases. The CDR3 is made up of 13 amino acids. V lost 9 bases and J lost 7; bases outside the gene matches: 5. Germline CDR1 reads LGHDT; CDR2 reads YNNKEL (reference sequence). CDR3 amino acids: CASFSGRGNEQFF. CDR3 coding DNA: TGTGCCAGTTTTAGCGGGAGGGGGAATGAGCAGTTCTTC.

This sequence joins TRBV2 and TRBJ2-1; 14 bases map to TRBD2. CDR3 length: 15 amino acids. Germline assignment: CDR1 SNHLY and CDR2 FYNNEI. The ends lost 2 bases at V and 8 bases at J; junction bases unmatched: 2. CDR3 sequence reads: CASSELGLAGDEQFF. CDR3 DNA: TGTGCCAGCAGTGAATTGGGACTAGCGGGAGATGAGCAGTTCTTC.

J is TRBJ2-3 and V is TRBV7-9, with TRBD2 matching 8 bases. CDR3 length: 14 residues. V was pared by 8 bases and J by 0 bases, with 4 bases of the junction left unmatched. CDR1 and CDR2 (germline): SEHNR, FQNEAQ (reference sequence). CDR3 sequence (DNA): TGTGCCAGCCTGAGCGGGAGTAGCACAGATACGCAGTATTTT. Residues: CASLSGSSTDTQYF.

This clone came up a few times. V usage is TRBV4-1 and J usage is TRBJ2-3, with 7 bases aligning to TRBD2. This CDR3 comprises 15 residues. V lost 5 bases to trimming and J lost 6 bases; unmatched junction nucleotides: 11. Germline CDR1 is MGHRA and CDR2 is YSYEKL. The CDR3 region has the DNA TGCGCCAGCAGCGAGACGGCGGGAGCGACGGATACGCAGTATTTT. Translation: CASSETAGATDTQYF.

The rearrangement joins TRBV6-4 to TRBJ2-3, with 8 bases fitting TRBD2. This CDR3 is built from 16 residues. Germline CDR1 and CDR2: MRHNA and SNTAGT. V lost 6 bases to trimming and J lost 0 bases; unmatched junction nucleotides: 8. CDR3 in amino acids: CASRREGLASTDTQYF. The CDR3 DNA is TGTGCCAGCAGACGGGAAGGACTAGCCAGCACAGATACGCAGTATTTT.

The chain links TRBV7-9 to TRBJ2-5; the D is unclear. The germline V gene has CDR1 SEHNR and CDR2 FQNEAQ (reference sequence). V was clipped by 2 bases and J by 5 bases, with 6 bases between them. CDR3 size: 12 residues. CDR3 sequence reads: CASSLIVETQYF. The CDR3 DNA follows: TGTGCCAGCAGCTTAATCGTGGAGACCCAGTACTTC.

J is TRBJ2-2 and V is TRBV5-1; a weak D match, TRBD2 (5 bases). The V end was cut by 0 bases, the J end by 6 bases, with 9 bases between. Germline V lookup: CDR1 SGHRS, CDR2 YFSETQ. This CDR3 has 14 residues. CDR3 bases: TGCGCCAGCAGCTTGGCGGGGATGTCCGGGGAGCTGTTTTTT. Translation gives CASSLAGMSGELFF.